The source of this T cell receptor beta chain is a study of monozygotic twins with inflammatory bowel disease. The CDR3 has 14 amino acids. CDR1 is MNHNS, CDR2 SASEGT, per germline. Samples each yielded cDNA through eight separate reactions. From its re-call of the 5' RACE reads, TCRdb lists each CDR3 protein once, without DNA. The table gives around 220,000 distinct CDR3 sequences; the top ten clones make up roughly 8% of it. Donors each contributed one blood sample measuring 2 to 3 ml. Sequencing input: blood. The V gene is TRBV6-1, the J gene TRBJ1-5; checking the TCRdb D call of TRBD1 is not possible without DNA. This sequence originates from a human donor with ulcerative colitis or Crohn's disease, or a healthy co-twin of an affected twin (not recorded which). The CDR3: CASTLDDSNQPQHF.